This is a list of T cell receptor beta chains from one sample in a study of blood T cell repertoires in COVID-19. Here immunoSEQ multiplex PCR was the method, and the copy in TCRdb shows in-frame clones only, minus some. The sample contains hundreds of thousands of clones, approximately 86% of which appear only once. The source material was PBMCs or T cells enriched from blood (not recorded which). These receptor sequences come from a woman aged 50 to 60 who had recovered from COVID-19. The CDR3 runs from the conserved cysteine through the conserved F or W. Fields, in order: V gene, clone size, D gene, J gene, CDR3 protein, CDR3 DNA. D genes are given only for firm matches. A row's size may be missing; if present it is once, few, many or a size class.

TRBV6-5	-	TRBD1	TRBJ1-2	CASSRKGQTPYGYTF	TGTGCCAGCAGCAGAAAGGGACAGACGCCCTATGGCTACACCTTC
TRBV5-1	-	-	TRBJ2-1	CASSQGSYNEQFF	TGCGCCAGCAGTCAGGGCTCCTACAATGAGCAGTTCTTC
TRBV6-1	-	TRBD2	TRBJ2-5	CASSGDSRALAGWRTQYF	TGTGCCAGCAGTGGGGACAGCAGGGCCCTAGCGGGATGGAGGACCCAGTACTTC
TRBV9	-	-	TRBJ2-2	CASSEMTRSGELFF	TGTGCCAGCAGCGAAATGACTAGGTCCGGGGAGCTGTTTTTT
TRBV9	once	TRBD2	TRBJ2-1	CASSVGLAGGSHSYNEQFF	TGTGCCAGCAGCGTAGGGCTAGCGGGAGGGTCCCACTCCTACAATGAGCAGTTCTTC
TRBV5-4	-	TRBD2	TRBJ2-6	CASSFIGRNSGANVLTF	TGTGCCAGCAGCTTTATCGGGAGGAACTCTGGGGCCAACGTCCTGACTTTC
TRBV7-2	once	TRBD2	TRBJ2-3	CASSLDPGGGTDTQYF	TGTGCCAGCAGCCTGGACCCCGGGGGGGGCACAGATACGCAGTATTTT
TRBV6-6	once	TRBD1	TRBJ1-1	CASSPTGGRTEAFF	TGTGCCAGCAGCCCGACAGGGGGTAGAACTGAAGCTTTCTTT
TRBV9	-	-	TRBJ1-2	CASSVNRGYTF	TGTGCCAGCAGCGTTAACAGGGGCTACACCTTC
TRBV5-6	-	TRBD1	TRBJ2-2	CASRLGGATFTGELFF	TGTGCCAGCAGACTAGGGGGCGCGACCTTCACCGGGGAGCTGTTTTTT
TRBV7-8	-	TRBD1	TRBJ1-6	CASSGGQVPNSPLHF	TGTGCCAGCAGCGGAGGACAGGTCCCGAATTCACCCCTCCACTTT
TRBV29-1	-	TRBD2	TRBJ2-7	CSVEDGTSRGEQYF	TGCAGCGTTGAAGACGGGACTAGTCGTGGCGAGCAGTACTTC
TRBV5-1	-	-	TRBJ1-3	CASSYSGGTGNTIYF	TGCGCCAGCAGCTACAGCGGCGGGACTGGAAACACCATATATTTT
TRBV13	-	TRBD2	TRBJ2-1	CASSPIAGGVYNEQFF	TGTGCCAGCAGCCCAATAGCGGGAGGGGTTTACAATGAGCAGTTCTTC